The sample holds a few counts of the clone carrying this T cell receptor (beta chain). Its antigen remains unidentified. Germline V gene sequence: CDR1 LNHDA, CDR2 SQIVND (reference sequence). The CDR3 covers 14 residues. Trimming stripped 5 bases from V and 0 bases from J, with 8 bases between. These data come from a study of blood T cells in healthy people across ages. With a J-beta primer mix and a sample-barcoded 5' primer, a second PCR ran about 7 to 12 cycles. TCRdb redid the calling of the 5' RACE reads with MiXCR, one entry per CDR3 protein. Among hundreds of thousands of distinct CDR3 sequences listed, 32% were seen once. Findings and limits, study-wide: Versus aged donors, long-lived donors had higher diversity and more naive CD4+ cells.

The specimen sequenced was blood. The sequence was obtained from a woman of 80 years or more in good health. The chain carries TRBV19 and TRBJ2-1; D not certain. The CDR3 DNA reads TGTGCCAGTAGTTCGGCGGTCTCCTACAATGAGCAGTTCTTC. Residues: CASSSAVSYNEQFF. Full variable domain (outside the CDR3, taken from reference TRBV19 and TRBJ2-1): DGGITQSPKYLFRKEGQNVTLSCEQNLNHDAMYWYRQDPGQGLRLIYYSQIVNDFQKGDIAEGYSVSREKKESFPLTVTSAQKNPTAFYLCASSSAVSYNEQFFGPGTRLTVL.